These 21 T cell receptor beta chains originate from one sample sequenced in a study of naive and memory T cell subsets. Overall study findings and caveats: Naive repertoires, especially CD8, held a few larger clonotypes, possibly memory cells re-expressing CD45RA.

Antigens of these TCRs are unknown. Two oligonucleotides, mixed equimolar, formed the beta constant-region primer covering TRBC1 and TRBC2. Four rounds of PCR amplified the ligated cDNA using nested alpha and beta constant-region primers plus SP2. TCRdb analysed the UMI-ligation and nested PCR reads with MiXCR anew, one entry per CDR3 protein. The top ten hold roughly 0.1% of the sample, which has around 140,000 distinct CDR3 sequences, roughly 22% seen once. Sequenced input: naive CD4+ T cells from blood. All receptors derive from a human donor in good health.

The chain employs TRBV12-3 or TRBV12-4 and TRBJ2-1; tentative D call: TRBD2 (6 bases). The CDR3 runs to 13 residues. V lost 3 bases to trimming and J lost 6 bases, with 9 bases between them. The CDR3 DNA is TGTGCCAGCAGTTTTACTAGCTTCAATGAGCAGTTCTTC. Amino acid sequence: CASSFTSFNEQFF.

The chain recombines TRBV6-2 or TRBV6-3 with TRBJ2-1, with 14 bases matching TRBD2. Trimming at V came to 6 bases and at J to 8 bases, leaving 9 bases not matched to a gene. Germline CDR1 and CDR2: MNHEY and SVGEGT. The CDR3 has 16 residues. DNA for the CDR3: TGTGCCAGCAGGGGCGGACTAGCGGGAGGTTTAGATGAGCAGTTCTTC. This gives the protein CASRGGLAGGLDEQFF.

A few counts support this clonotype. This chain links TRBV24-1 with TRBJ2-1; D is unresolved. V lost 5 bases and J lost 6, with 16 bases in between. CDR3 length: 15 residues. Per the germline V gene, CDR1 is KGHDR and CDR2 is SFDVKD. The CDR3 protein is CATSGFKEDRNEQFF. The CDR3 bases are TGTGCCACCAGTGGTTTCAAGGAAGACCGCAATGAGCAGTTCTTC.

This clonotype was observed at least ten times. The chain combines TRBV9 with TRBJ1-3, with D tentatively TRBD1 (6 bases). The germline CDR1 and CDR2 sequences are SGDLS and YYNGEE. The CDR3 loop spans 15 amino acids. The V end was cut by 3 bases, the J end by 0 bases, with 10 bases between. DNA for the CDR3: TGTGCCAGCAGCGAGGACAGTGTCTCTGGAAACACCATATATTTT. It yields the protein CASSEDSVSGNTIYF.

CDR3 nucleotide sequence: TGTGCCAGCAGCTTAGAGGGAAGCGGCACAGATACGCAGTATTTT. Protein: CASSLEGSGTDTQYF. The rearrangement links TRBV7-9 to TRBJ2-3; D gene ambiguous. V was pared by 1 base and J by 1 base, with 9 bases between. Germline V lookup: CDR1 SEHNR, CDR2 FQNEAQ (reference sequence). This CDR3 contains 15 residues.

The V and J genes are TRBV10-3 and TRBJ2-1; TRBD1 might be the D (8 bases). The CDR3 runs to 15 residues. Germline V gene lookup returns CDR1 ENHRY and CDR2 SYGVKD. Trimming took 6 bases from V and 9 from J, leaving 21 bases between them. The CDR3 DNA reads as TGTGCCATCAGCCTAATGGCCACAGGGGGGGGTGAGCAGTTCTTC. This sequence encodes CAISLMATGGGEQFF.

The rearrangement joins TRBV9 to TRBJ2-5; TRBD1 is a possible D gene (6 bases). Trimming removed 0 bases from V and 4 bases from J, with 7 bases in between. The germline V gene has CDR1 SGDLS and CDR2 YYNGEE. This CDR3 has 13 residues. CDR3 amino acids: CASSVDRAETQYF. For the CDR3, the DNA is TGTGCCAGCAGCGTAGACAGGGCAGAGACCCAGTACTTC.

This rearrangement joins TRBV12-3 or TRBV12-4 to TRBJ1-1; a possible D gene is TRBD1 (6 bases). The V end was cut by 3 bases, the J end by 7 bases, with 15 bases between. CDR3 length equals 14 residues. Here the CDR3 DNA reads TGTGCCAGCAGTTTTAGCGGGGGCGGCGGTGAAGCTTTCTTT. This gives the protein CASSFSGGGGEAFF.

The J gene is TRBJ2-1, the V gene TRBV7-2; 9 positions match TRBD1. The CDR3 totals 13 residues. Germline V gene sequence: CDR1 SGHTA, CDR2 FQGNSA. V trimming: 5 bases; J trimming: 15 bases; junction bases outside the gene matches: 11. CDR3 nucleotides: TGTGCCAGCAGCGCGAACCGGGACAGGGTTTCGTTCTTC. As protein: CASSANRDRVSFF. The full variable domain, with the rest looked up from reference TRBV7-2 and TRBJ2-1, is GAGVSQSPSNKVTEKGKDVELRCDPISGHTALYWYRQSLGQGLEFLIYFQGNSAPDKSGLPSDRFSAERTGGSVSTLTIQRTQQEDSAVYLCASSANRDRVSFFGPGTRLTVL.

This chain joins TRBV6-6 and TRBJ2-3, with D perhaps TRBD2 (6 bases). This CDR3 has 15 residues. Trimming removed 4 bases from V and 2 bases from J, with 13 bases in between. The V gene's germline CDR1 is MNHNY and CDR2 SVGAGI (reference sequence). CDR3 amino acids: CASSLPGEYTDTQYF. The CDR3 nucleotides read TGTGCCAGCAGTTTACCGGGGGAGTACACAGATACGCAGTATTTT.

CDR3 DNA sequence: TGCAGCGCACAGGGAAACGGGCAGTTCTTC. Translated: CSAQGNGQFF. The chain combines TRBV29-1 with TRBJ2-1, with D possibly being TRBD1 (6 bases). Trimming removed 7 bases at V and 12 bases at J, with 13 bases between. CDR3 length: 10 amino acids. Germline CDR1 and CDR2: SQVTM and ANQGSEA.

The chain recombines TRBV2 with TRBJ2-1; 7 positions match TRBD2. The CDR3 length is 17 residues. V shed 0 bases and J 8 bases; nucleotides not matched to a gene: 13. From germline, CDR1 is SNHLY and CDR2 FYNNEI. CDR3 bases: TGTGCCAGCAGTGAAGCGCTTCTGGCGGGAGTCCCCCATGAGCAGTTCTTC. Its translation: CASSEALLAGVPHEQFF.

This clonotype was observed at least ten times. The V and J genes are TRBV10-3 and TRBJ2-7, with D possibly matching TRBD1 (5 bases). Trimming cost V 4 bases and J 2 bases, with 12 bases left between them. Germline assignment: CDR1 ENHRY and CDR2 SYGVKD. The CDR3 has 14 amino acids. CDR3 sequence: CAISGRQIAYEQYF. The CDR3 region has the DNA TGTGCCATCAGTGGGAGACAGATAGCCTACGAGCAGTACTTC.

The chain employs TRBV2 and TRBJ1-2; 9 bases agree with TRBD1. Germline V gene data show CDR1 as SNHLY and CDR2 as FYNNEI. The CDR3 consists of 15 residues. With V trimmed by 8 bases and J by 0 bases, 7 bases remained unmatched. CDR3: CASSLDRGANYGYTF. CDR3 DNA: TGTGCCAGCTCCCTGGACAGGGGAGCTAACTATGGCTACACCTTC.

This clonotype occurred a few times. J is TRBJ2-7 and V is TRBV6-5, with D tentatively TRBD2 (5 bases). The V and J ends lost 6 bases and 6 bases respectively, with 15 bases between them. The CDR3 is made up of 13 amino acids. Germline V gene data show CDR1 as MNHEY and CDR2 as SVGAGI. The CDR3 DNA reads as TGTGCCAGCAGGGCAAAAGGAGGTAGCGAGCAGTACTTC. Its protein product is CASRAKGGSEQYF.

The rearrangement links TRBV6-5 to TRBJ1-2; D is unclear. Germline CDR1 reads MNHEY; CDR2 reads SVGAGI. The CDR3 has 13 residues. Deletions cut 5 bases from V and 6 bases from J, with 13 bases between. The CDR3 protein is CASSLGSHNGYTF. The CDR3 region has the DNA TGTGCCAGCAGTCTGGGCAGCCATAATGGCTACACCTTC.

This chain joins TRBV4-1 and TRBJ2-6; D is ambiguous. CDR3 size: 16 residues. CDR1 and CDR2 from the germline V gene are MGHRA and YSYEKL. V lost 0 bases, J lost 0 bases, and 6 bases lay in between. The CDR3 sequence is CASSQERTSGANVLTF. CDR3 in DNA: TGCGCCAGCAGCCAAGAAAGGACCTCTGGGGCCAACGTCCTGACTTTC.

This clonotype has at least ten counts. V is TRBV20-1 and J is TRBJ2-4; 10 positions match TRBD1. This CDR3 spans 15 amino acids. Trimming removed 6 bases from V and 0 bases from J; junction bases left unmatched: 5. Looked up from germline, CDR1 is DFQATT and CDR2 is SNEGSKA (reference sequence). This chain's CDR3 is CSANRDRGAKNIQYF. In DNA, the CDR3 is TGCAGTGCAAACCGGGACAGGGGAGCCAAAAACATTCAGTACTTC.

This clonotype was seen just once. CDR3 protein: CASSLGLAGGGGFSNEQFF. The CDR3 DNA is TGTGCCAGCAGCTTGGGACTAGCGGGAGGGGGAGGGTTCAGCAATGAGCAGTTCTTC. The chain is built from TRBV5-5 and TRBJ2-1; 14 bases agree with TRBD2. The CDR3 covers 19 residues. Trimming at V came to 0 bases and at J to 6 bases, leaving 11 bases not matched to a gene. CDR1 and CDR2 from the germline V gene are SGHKS and YYEKEE (reference sequence).

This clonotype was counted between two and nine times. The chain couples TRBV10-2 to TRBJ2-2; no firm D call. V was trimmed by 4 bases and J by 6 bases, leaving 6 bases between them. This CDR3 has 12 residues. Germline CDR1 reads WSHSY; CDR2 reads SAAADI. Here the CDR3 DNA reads TGCGCCAGCAGTGTGGGTTCCGGGGAGCTGTTTTTT. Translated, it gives CASSVGSGELFF.

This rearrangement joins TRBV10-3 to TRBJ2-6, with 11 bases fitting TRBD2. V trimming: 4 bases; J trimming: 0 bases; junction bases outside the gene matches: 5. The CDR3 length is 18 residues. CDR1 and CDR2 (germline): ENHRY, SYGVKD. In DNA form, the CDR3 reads TGTGCCATCAGTGGAGGACTAGCGGGCCACTCTGGGGCCAACGTCCTGACTTTC. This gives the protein CAISGGLAGHSGANVLTF.